The TCR beta chain described here comes from a study of OX40 agonist ivuxolimab in advanced cancers. At the level of the study: Cohort: around 79% men, mean age 60, aged about 23 to 80. There were three patients with partial responses, one having hepatocellular carcinoma and two cutaneous melanoma. General study points: Doses of 0.1 to 3.0 mg/kg were accompanied by clonal expansion of CD4+ and CD8+ blood T cells by week 6.

About this clone: No antigen is known for it.

Deletions cut 5 bases from V and 0 bases from J, with 11 bases between. Germline CDR1 is SGHVS and CDR2 is FQNEAQ. The CDR3 spans 15 residues. The data were produced by immunoSEQ multiplex PCR, yet TCRdb's version contains in-frame clones alone and is incomplete. This repertoire shows approximately 89,000 clones, approximately 88% found once; its top ten account for roughly 0.5%. Autoimmune disease history or systemic immunosuppression excluded patients. This receptor was identified in an adult with an advanced solid tumor such as melanoma, head and neck, liver or kidney cancer. The gene calls are TRBV7-8 and TRBJ1-3; D is possibly TRBD1 (6 bases). Here the sequenced sample was CD4+ or CD8+ T cells sorted from blood, taken in a trial of the OX40 agonist ivuxolimab. The CDR3 loop reads CASSPGAASGNTIYF. The DNA for the CDR3 is TGTGCCAGCAGCCCAGGGGCGGCCTCTGGAAACACCATATATTTT.